The 13 T cell receptor beta chains listed next were all sequenced from one sample in a study of T cell repertoires in cytomegalovirus infection (dated by TCRdb to between 2018 and 2021). These receptors lack a known antigen. Sequencer: Illumina HiSeq 1500. The public reads were run again by TCRdb, first through fastp at Q25 and then through MiXCR, and only productive beta chains were kept. Each record represents a unique CDR3 protein, reported with the most common genes and DNA among its rows. This sample gives some 560,000 distinct CDR3 sequences in total; around two fifths of them show up just once. 48% of the sample comes from the top ten. Sample treatment or condition, as interpreted from the label and publication: in vitro stimulation with specific CMV peptide epitopes to enrich CMV-specific T cells. The specimen comprised cultured PBMCs, sampled from culture after CMV antigen stimulation. All receptors derive from a human donor in good health (CMV status not recorded). Some clones in this sample may be carry-over from other donors' samples.

The V gene is TRBV2, the J gene TRBJ1-6; D call uncertain. The germline gives CDR1 SNHLY, CDR2 FYNNEI. V lost 6 bases and J 0 bases, leaving 9 bases between the germline ends. CDR3 size: 15 residues. The CDR3 DNA reads as TGTGCCAGCAGACAGCGGGACTCCTATAATTCACCCCTCCACTTT. Amino acid sequence: CASRQRDSYNSPLHF.

This clonotype was detected a few times. This sequence joins TRBV7-2 and TRBJ2-3; D is unclear. Germline V lookup: CDR1 SGHTA, CDR2 FQGNSA. V lost 1 base and J 2 bases, leaving 7 bases between the germline ends. The CDR3 length is 14 residues. The CDR3 protein is CASSLEANTDTQYF. The CDR3 coding sequence is TGTGCCAGCAGCTTAGAGGCCAACACAGATACGCAGTATTTT.

V and J are TRBV19 and TRBJ2-1, with 7 bases that match TRBD2. With V trimmed by 5 bases and J by 3 bases, 4 bases remained unmatched. Looked up from germline, CDR1 is LNHDA and CDR2 is SQIVND (reference sequence). The CDR3 runs to 14 residues. The CDR3 nucleotides are TGTGCCAGTAGTTCTAGCGGATACTACAATGAGCAGTTCTTC. It translates to CASSSSGYYNEQFF.

This clonotype has more than one count but fewer than ten. The V call is TRBV10-3, the J call TRBJ1-1; 10 bases fit TRBD1. The trim removed 8 bases at V and 0 bases at J, leaving 12 bases unmatched. Germline V gene lookup returns CDR1 ENHRY and CDR2 SYGVKD. The CDR3 totals 17 residues. The CDR3 nucleotides read TGTGCCATCGGGACAGGGGAAGGCGTCCCGCTGAACACTGAAGCTTTCTTT. Amino acids: CAIGTGEGVPLNTEAFF.

CDR3 protein: CASSPQGPASGYTF. Written as DNA, the CDR3 is TGTGCCAGCAGCCCACAGGGTCCCGCGAGCGGCTACACCTTC. This sequence joins TRBV12-3 or TRBV12-4 and TRBJ1-2, with D perhaps matching TRBD1 (6 bases). V shed 6 bases and J shed 8 bases, with 19 bases lying between them. The CDR3 totals 14 residues.

A few counts support this clonotype. This chain links TRBV7-9 with TRBJ1-3; D is possibly TRBD1 (5 bases). Between the trimmed V and J ends, which lost 10 bases and 0 bases, there was a span of 40 bases. CDR1 SEHNR and CDR2 FQNEAQ come from the germline V gene (reference sequence). CDR3 length: 23 residues. As DNA, the CDR3 is TGTGCCACCAAACGGAGGCGGCTTATTAGCGGACACGTAAGAAAAAGCTCTGGAAACACCATATATTTT. It is translated as CATKRRRLISGHVRKSSGNTIYF.

At least ten counts were recorded for this clonotype. The chain recombines TRBV7-2 with TRBJ1-1, with no clear D. Germline V gene data show CDR1 as SGHTA and CDR2 as FQGNSA. The CDR3 covers 14 residues. Trimming shortened V by 3 bases and J by 1 base, and 9 bases separated the two germline ends. The CDR3 spells CASSLGIANTEAFF. In DNA form, the CDR3 reads TGTGCCAGCAGCTTGGGTATCGCGAACACTGAAGCTTTCTTT.

A few counts support this clonotype. The chain carries TRBV7-2 and TRBJ1-2; D gene uncertain. V was trimmed by 5 bases and J by 8 bases, leaving 15 bases between them. The CDR3 totals 13 residues. Germline CDR1 SGHTA, CDR2 FQGNSA. The CDR3 DNA follows: TGTGCCAGCAGCCCTCTCGATTGGGTGGGCTACACCTTC. As protein: CASSPLDWVGYTF.

This clonotype was seen a handful of times. This sequence joins TRBV6-1 and TRBJ2-1, with D perhaps matching TRBD1 or TRBD2 (6 bases each). This CDR3 contains 17 residues. Trimming removed 2 bases from V and 4 bases from J, with 18 bases in between. Germline CDR1 is MNHNS and CDR2 is SASEGT. The CDR3 sequence is CASSEKRGASRYNEQFF. The CDR3 nucleotides read TGTGCCAGCAGTGAAAAGAGGGGGGCTAGCAGATACAATGAGCAGTTCTTC.

The chain combines TRBV2 with TRBJ1-5; 10 nucleotides agree with TRBD1. The CDR3 consists of 18 residues. V lost 6 bases, J lost 0 bases, and 11 bases stayed unmatched. Germline V gives CDR1 SNHLY, CDR2 FYNNEI. The CDR3 coding sequence is TGTGCCAGCAGGCGGACAGGGGGATGGCGGGCTAGCAATCAGCCCCAGCATTTT. Protein sequence: CASRRTGGWRASNQPQHF.

This clonotype was seen a handful of times. The chain employs TRBV12-5 and TRBJ2-7; no firm D call. Per the germline V gene, CDR1 is LGHNT and CDR2 is FRNRAP. The ends were cut back, 7 bases at V and 2 bases at J, with 6 bases in the middle. This CDR3 has 11 amino acids. CDR3 protein: CASEGPYEQYF. For the CDR3, the DNA is TGTGCTAGTGAAGGTCCCTACGAGCAGTACTTC. Looking up the rest from reference TRBV12-5 and TRBJ2-7 gives the full variable domain: DARVTQTPRHKVTEMGQEVTMRCQPILGHNTVFWYRQTMMQGLELLAYFRNRAPLDDSGMPKDRFSAEMPDATLATLKIQPSEPRDSAVYFCASEGPYEQYFGPGTRLTVT.

The gene calls are TRBV2 and TRBJ2-7, with TRBD1 matching 11 bases. Unmatched junction bases numbered 6, after V lost 7 bases and J lost 4 bases. This CDR3 has 14 amino acids. Per the germline V gene, CDR1 is SNHLY and CDR2 is FYNNEI. The CDR3 protein is CASNGQGALYEQYF. CDR3 coding DNA: TGTGCCAGCAACGGACAGGGGGCGTTGTACGAGCAGTACTTC. Variable domain in full (rest from reference TRBV2 and TRBJ2-7): EPEVTQTPSHQVTQMGQEVILRCVPISNHLYFYWYRQILGQKVEFLVSFYNNEISEKSEIFDDQFSVERPDGSNFTLKIRSTKLEDSAMYFCASNGQGALYEQYFGPGTRLTVT.

This clonotype was found a few times. This rearrangement joins TRBV7-9 to TRBJ2-3, with 8 bases fitting TRBD1. From germline, CDR1 is SEHNR and CDR2 FQNEAQ (reference sequence). After removal of 1 base from V and 7 bases from J, the junction contained 13 bases not matched to a gene. The CDR3 totals 17 residues. The CDR3 DNA is TGTGCCAGCAGCTTAGTGGGAGAGGACAGGGCACATCATACGCAGTATTTT. Encoded protein: CASSLVGEDRAHHTQYF.